The T cell receptor (beta chain) described here comes from a study of identical twins. Using its own MiXCR run on the 5' RACE reads, TCRdb lists one record per CDR3 protein. The sample includes 500,000 to 550,000 distinct CDR3 sequences, around 20% seen only once; the top ten take about 0.99%. The CDR3 consists of 14 residues. V lost 2 bases and J 2 bases, leaving 11 bases between the germline ends. The germline V gene encodes CDR1 SGHRS and CDR2 YFSETQ. Details on this clonotype: The antigen is not known.

Study-level points and caveats: Cord blood's abundant beta clonotypes had fewer insertions, unlike memory repertoires.

The sample also formed part of further work on T cells expressing NK-cell markers.

Sequencing input: CD4+ T cells sorted from blood. The V gene is TRBV5-1, the J gene TRBJ2-7, with unresolved D. The clonotype comes from a woman aged 18-29 years in good health. The CDR3 DNA reads as TGCGCCAGCAGCTTAAGGGCACCGGCCTACGAGCAGTACTTC. Amino acids: CASSLRAPAYEQYF.